The 10 T cell receptor beta chains in this list originate from one sample, sequenced in a study of T-cell memory formation after mild COVID-19. Using its own MiXCR run on the 5' RACE reads, TCRdb lists one record per CDR3 protein. The repertoire holds 250,000 to 400,000 distinct CDR3 sequences, with more than 13% as singletons. What was sequenced was PBMCs or a T cell subset sorted from them (not recorded which). The receptors derive from a man aged 18 to 29 who had mild COVID-19 (a few samples of this study predate the infection). Cell type and time point are not known.

This clonotype appeared many times. This CDR3 reads CASSVGGRIYNEQFF. In DNA form, the CDR3 reads TGTGCCAGCAGCGTAGGGGGCAGAATTTACAATGAGCAGTTCTTC. The chain employs TRBV9 and TRBJ2-1; a weak D match, TRBD1 (5 bases). V shed 0 bases and J shed 4 bases, with 11 bases lying between them. The CDR3 has 15 residues. Germline V gene sequence: CDR1 SGDLS, CDR2 YYNGEE.

The chain recombines TRBV7-2 with TRBJ1-2; D remains unclear. V was clipped by 0 bases and J by 6 bases, with 5 bases between them. The germline V gene encodes CDR1 SGHTA and CDR2 FQGNSA. The CDR3 is 12 amino acids. The DNA for the CDR3 is TGTGCCAGCAGCTTAGCCCGTGATGGCTACACCTTC. Translating gives CASSLARDGYTF.

This clonotype came up a few times. This chain links TRBV12-3 or TRBV12-4 with TRBJ2-7; 7 bases map to TRBD1. V dropped 7 bases and J dropped 3; count of bases not matched to a gene: 9. This CDR3 is built from 14 residues. CDR3 nucleotide sequence: TGTGCCAGCACCCGGGGACAGTACTTCTACGAGCAGTACTTC. Translation: CASTRGQYFYEQYF.

This clonotype was seen ten or more times. The genes are TRBV7-3 and TRBJ2-3; 8 nucleotides match TRBD2. CDR1 and CDR2 (germline): SGHTA, FQGTGA. J was trimmed by 2 bases and V by 5 bases; bases with no gene match: 9. This CDR3 spans 16 amino acids. This chain's CDR3 is CASSPRGGSNTDTQYF. CDR3 bases: TGTGCCAGCAGCCCCCGGGGGGGCTCCAACACAGATACGCAGTATTTT.

The rearrangement uses TRBV12-3 or TRBV12-4 and TRBJ1-2; 9 bases agree with TRBD1. The CDR3 runs to 14 residues. The V and J ends lost 7 bases and 4 bases, in that order; junction bases with no gene match: 7. The CDR3 loop is CASNPQGAGYGYTF. DNA for the CDR3: TGTGCCAGCAACCCACAGGGGGCCGGCTATGGCTACACCTTC.

This clonotype was recorded a few times. The chain has TRBV20-1 and TRBJ2-3, with 8 bases matching TRBD2. Germline CDR1 is DFQATT and CDR2 is SNEGSKA (reference sequence). V lost 2 bases and J lost 4; bases outside the gene matches: 5. This CDR3 has 14 amino acids. In nucleotides, the CDR3 is TGCAGTGCTAGACTCACGGGGGGGTCAGATACGCAGTATTTT. Amino acid sequence: CSARLTGGSDTQYF.

This clonotype was counted between two and nine times. V gene TRBV19 combines with J gene TRBJ2-2; 7 nucleotides match TRBD2. The V segment lost 4 bases and the J segment 7 bases; nucleotides outside the gene matches: 6. Germline loops: CDR1 LNHDA, CDR2 SQIVND (reference sequence). There are 14 residues in the CDR3. The DNA of the CDR3 is TGTGCCAGTAGTACGGCGCGGGGGAGCGGGGAGCTGTTTTTT. Protein product: CASSTARGSGELFF.

The rearrangement links TRBV6-6 to TRBJ2-3; D may be TRBD1 (5 bases). With 7 bases removed from V and 2 bases from J, the gap between germline ends came to 10 bases. In germline, CDR1 is MNHNY, CDR2 SVGAGI (reference sequence). The CDR3 covers 13 residues. CDR3 sequence: CASIDRDTDTQYF. In nucleotides, the CDR3 is TGTGCCAGCATCGACAGAGACACAGATACGCAGTATTTT.

This clonotype has only a few counts. The chain uses TRBV7-8 and TRBJ2-7; the D is unclear. The CDR3 loop spans 13 amino acids. V was trimmed by 4 bases and J by 3 bases, leaving 10 bases between them. Germline V gene lookup returns CDR1 SGHVS and CDR2 FQNEAQ. The CDR3 region is CASSSQESYEQYV. CDR3 coding DNA: TGTGCCAGCAGCTCCCAGGAGAGCTACGAGCAGTACGTC.

This chain joins TRBV20-1 and TRBJ2-2, with 9 bases lining up with TRBD2. This CDR3 comprises 14 residues. The germline V gene encodes CDR1 DFQATT and CDR2 SNEGSKA (reference sequence). The junction had 7 bases not matched to a gene; V was cut back by 6 bases and J by 5 bases. The CDR3 DNA reads TGCAGTGCGAAGGGGCTAGCGGGAACCGGGGAGCTGTTTTTT. Its translation is CSAKGLAGTGELFF.